Sequencing of this TCR beta chain was carried out in a study of PD-1 blockade in classical Hodgkin lymphoma. Per the germline V gene, CDR1 is SEHNR and CDR2 is FQNEAQ (reference sequence). CDR3 length equals 16 residues. V lost 5 bases and J lost 3; bases outside the gene matches: 7. Sequencing was performed with immunoSEQ multiplex PCR; in TCRdb, only in-frame clones are kept and a portion is missing. The sample consists of 50,000 or so clones, roughly 86% of them appearing once. Time point specified: cycle 4 day 1 (C4D1), after more than five weeks of nivolumab. Brentuximab vedotin exposure varied among the patients, all of whom had relapsed after autologous stem cell transplantation.

This clonotype originated in a human donor with classical Hodgkin lymphoma. The chain has TRBV7-9 and TRBJ2-3; 11 bases line up with TRBD2. The specimen was peripheral blood mononuclear cells (PBMCs), collected before the fourth cycle of nivolumab. The CDR3 DNA reads TGTGCCAGCAGCCGGACTAGCGGGTTGGAAACAGATACGCAGTATTTT. Translated: CASSRTSGLETDTQYF. The full variable domain, rest sourced from reference TRBV7-9 and TRBJ2-3, is DTGVSQNPRHKITKRGQNVTFRCDPISEHNRLYWYRQTLGQGPEFLTYFQNEAQLEKSRLLSDRFSAERPKGSFSTLEIQRTEQGDSAMYLCASSRTSGLETDTQYFGPGTRLTVL.